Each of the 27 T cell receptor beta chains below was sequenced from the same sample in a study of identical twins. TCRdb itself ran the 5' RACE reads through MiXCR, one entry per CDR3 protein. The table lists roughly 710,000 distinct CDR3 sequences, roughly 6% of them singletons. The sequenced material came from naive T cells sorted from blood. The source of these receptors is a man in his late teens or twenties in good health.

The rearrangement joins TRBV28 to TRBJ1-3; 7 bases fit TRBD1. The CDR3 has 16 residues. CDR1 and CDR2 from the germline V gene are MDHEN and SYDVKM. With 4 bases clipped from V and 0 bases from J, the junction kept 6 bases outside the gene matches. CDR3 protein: CASSWGQSRSGNTIYF. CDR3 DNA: TGTGCCAGCAGTTGGGGACAGTCTCGCTCTGGAAACACCATATATTTT.

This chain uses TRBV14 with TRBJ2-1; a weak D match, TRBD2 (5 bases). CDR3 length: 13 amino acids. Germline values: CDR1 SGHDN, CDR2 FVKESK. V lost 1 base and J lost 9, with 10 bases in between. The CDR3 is CASSQGARAEQFF. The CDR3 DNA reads TGTGCCAGCAGCCAAGGGGCGCGGGCTGAGCAGTTCTTC.

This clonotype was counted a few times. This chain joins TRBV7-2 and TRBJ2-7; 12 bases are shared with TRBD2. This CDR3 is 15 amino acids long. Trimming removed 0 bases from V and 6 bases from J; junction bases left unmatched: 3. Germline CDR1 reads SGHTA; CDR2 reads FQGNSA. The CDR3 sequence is CASSLAGLAGREQYF. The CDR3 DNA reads TGTGCCAGCAGCTTAGCGGGACTAGCGGGTCGCGAGCAGTACTTC.

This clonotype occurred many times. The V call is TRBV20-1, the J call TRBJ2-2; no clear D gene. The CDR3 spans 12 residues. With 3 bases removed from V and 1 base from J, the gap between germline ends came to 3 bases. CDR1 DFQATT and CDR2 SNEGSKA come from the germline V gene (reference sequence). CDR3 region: CSASVNTGELFF. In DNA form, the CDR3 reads TGCAGTGCTAGTGTGAACACCGGGGAGCTGTTTTTT.

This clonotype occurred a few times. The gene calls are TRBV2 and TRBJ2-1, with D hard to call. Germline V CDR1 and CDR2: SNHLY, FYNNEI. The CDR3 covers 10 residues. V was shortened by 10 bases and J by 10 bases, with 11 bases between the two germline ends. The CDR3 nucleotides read TGTGCCACCAGATCACAGGAGCAGTTCTTC. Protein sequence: CATRSQEQFF.

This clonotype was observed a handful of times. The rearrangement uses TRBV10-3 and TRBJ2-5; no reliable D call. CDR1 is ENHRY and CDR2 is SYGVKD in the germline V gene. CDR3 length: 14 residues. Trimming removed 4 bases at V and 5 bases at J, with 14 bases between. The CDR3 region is CAISVSDRWETQYF. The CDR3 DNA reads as TGTGCCATCAGTGTGTCAGATCGTTGGGAGACCCAGTACTTC.

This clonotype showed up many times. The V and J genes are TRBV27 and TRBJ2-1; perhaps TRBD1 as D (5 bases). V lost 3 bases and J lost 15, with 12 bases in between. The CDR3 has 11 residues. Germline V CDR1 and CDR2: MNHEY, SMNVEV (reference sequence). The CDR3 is CASSFEGVPFF. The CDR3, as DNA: TGTGCCAGCAGTTTTGAAGGGGTTCCGTTCTTC.

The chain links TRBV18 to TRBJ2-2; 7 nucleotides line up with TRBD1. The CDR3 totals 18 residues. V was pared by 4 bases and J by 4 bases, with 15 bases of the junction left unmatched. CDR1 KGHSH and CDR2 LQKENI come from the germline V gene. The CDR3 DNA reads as TGTGCCAGCTCACGGAGAACGACAGGGCGAGGAGTCACCGGGGAGCTGTTTTTT. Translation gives CASSRRTTGRGVTGELFF.

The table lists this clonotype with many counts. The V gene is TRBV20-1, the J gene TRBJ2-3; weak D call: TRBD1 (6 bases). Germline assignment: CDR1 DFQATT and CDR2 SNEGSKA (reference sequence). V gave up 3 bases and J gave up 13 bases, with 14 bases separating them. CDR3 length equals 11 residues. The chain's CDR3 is CSASAGHREYF. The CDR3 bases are TGCAGTGCTAGTGCGGGCCACAGGGAGTATTTT.

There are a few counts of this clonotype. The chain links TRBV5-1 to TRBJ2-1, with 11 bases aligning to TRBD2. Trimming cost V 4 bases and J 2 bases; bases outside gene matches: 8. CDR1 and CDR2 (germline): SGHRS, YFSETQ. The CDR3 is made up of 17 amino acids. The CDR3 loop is CASSLEPGLAAYNEQFF. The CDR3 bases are TGCGCCAGCAGCCTGGAGCCGGGACTAGCGGCCTACAATGAGCAGTTCTTC.

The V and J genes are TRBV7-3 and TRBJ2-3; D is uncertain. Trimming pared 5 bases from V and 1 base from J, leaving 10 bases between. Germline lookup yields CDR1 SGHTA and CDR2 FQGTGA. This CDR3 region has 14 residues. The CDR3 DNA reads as TGTGCCAGCAGCAAAACGGCGGGCACAGATACGCAGTATTTT. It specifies CASSKTAGTDTQYF.

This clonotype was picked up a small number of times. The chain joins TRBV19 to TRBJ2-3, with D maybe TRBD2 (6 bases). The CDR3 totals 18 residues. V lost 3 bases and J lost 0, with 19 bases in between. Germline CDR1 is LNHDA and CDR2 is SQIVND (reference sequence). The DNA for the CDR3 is TGTGCCAGTAGTATCAACTCGGCGGGACTGACTAGCACAGATACGCAGTATTTT. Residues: CASSINSAGLTSTDTQYF. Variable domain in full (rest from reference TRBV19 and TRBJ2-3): DGGITQSPKYLFRKEGQNVTLSCEQNLNHDAMYWYRQDPGQGLRLIYYSQIVNDFQKGDIAEGYSVSREKKESFPLTVTSAQKNPTAFYLCASSINSAGLTSTDTQYFGPGTRLTVL.

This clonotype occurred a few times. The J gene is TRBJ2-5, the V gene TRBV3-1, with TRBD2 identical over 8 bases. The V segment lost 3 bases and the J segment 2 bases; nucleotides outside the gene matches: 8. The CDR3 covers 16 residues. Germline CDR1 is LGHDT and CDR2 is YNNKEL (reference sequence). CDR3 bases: TGTGCCAGCAGCCACTCCGGGACTAGATCACAAGAGACCCAGTACTTC. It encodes CASSHSGTRSQETQYF.

DNA of the CDR3: TGTGCCAGCAGCGTATCTGGGGCCCCAGGGGGTGTTTCTGAAGCTTTCTTT. Its translation is CASSVSGAPGGVSEAFF. V and J are TRBV9 and TRBJ1-1; 7 bases match TRBD1. With 1 base clipped from V and 6 bases from J, the junction kept 15 bases outside the gene matches. The germline V gene encodes CDR1 SGDLS and CDR2 YYNGEE. The length of the CDR3 is 17 residues. The full variable domain, its missing parts supplied by reference TRBV9 and TRBJ1-1, is DSGVTQTPKHLITATGQRVTLRCSPRSGDLSVYWYQQSLDQGLQFLIQYYNGEERAKGNILERFSAQQFPDLHSELNLSSLELGDSALYFCASSVSGAPGGVSEAFFGQGTRLTVV.

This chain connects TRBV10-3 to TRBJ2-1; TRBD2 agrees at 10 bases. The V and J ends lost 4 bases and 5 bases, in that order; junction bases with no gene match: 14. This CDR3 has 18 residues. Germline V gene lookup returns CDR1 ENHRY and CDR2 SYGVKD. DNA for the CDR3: TGTGCCATCAGTGGGGCTAGCGGGAGAGGAGGGGGGAACAATGAGCAGTTCTTC. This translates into CAISGASGRGGGNNEQFF.

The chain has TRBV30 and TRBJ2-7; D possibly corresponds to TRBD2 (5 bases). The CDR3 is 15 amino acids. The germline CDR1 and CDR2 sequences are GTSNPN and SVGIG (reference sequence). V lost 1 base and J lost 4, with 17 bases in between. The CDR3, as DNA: TGTGCCTGGAGTGAGGTAGCGACGCGGTATTACGAGCAGTACTTC. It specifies CAWSEVATRYYEQYF.

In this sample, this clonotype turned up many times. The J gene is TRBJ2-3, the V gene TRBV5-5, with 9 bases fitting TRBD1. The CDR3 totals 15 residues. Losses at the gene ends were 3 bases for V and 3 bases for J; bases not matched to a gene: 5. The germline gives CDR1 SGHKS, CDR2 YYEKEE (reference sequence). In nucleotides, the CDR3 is TGTGCCAGCAGCTGGACCGGGACAGGGACAGATACGCAGTATTTT. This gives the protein CASSWTGTGTDTQYF. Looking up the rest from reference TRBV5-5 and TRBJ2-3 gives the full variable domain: DAGVTQSPTHLIKTRGQQVTLRCSPISGHKSVSWYQQVLGQGPQFIFQYYEKEERGRGNFPDRFSARQFPNYSSELNVNALLLGDSALYLCASSWTGTGTDTQYFGPGTRLTVL.

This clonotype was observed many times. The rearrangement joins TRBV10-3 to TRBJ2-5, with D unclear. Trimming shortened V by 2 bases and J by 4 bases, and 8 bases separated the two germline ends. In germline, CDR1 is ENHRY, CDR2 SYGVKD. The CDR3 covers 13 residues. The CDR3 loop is CAISEGVGETQYF. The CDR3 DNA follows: TGTGCCATCAGTGAGGGGGTGGGAGAGACCCAGTACTTC.

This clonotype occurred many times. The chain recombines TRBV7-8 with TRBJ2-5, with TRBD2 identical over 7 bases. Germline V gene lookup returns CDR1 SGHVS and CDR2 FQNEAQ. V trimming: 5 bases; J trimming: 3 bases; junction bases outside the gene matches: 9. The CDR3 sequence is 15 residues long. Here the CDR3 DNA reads TGTGCCAGCAGCGCTAGCGGAATAAGAGAAGAGACCCAGTACTTC. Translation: CASSASGIREETQYF.

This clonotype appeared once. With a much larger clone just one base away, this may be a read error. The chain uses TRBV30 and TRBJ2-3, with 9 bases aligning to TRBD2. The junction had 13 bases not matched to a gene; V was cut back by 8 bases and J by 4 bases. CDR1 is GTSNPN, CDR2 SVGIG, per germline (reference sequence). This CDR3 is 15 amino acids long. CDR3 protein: CARRLTSGKSDTQYF. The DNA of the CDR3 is TGTGCCCGTCGATTGACTAGCGGAAAATCAGATACGCAGTATTTT.

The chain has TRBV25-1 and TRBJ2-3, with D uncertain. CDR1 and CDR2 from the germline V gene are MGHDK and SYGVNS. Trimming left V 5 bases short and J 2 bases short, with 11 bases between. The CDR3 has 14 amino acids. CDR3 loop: CASSWALFTDTQYF. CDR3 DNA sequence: TGTGCCAGCAGTTGGGCCTTATTCACAGATACGCAGTATTTT.

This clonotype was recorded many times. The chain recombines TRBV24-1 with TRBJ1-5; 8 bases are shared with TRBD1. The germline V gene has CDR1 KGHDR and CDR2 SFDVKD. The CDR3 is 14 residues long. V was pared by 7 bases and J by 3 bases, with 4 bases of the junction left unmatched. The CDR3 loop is CATRAGGINQPQHF. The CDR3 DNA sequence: TGTGCCACCAGGGCAGGGGGCATCAATCAGCCCCAGCATTTT.

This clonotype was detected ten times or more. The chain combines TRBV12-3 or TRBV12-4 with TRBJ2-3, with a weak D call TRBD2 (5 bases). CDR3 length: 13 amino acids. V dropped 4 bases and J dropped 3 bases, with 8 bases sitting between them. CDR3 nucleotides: TGTGCCAGCAGTTCAGGACTTACAGATACGCAGTATTTT. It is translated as CASSSGLTDTQYF.

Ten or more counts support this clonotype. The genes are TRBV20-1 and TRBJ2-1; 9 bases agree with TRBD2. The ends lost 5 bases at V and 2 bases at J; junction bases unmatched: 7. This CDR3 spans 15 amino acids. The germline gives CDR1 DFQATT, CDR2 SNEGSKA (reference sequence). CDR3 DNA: TGCAGTGCTTCCACTAGCGGGCGCACCTACAATGAGCAGTTCTTC. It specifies CSASTSGRTYNEQFF.

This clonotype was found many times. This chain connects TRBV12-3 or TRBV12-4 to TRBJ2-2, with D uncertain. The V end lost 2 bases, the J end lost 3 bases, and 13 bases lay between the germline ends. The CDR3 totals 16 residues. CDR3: CASSLMSEFHTGELFF. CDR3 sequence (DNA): TGTGCCAGCAGTTTAATGAGCGAGTTTCACACCGGGGAGCTGTTTTTT.

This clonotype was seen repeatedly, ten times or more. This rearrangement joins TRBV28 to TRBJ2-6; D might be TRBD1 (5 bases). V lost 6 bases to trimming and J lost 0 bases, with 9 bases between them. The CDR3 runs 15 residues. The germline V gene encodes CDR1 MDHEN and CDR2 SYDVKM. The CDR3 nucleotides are TGTGCCAGCAGACCTACAGGCTCTGGGGCCAACGTCCTGACTTTC. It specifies CASRPTGSGANVLTF.

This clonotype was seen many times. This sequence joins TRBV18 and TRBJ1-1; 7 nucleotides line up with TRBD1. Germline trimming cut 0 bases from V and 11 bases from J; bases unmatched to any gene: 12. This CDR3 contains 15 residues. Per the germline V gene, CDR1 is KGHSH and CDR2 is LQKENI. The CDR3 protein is CASSPPSERGQRAFF. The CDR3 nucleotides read TGTGCCAGCTCACCACCCTCGGAGAGGGGGCAACGTGCTTTCTTT. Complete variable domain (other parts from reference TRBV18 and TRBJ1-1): NAGVMQNPRHLVRRRGQEARLRCSPMKGHSHVYWYRQLPEEGLKFMVYLQKENIIDESGMPKERFSAEFPKEGPSILRIQQVVRGDSAAYFCASSPPSERGQRAFFGQGTRLTVV.